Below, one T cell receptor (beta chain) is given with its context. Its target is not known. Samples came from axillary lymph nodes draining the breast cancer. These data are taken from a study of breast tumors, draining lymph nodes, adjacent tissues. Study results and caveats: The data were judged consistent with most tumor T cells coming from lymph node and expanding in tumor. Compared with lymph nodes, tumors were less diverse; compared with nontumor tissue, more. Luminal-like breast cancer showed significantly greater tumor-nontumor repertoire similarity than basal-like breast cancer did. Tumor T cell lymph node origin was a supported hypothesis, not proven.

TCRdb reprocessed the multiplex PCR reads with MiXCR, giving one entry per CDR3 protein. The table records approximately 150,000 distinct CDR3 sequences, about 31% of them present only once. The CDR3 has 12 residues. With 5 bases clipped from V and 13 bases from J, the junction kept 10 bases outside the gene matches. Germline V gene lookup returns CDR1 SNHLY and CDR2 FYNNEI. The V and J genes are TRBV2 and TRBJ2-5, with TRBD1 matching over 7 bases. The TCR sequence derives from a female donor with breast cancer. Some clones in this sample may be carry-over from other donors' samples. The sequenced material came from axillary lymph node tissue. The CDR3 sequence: CASSLNRGRVYF. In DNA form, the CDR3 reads TGTGCCAGCAGTCTCAACAGGGGCAGGGTGTACTTC.